This is a list of T cell receptor beta chains from one sample in a study of radiotherapy plus CTLA-4 blockade in lung cancer. TCRdb's copy holds only in-frame clones and misses some; the assay was immunoSEQ multiplex PCR. The sample contains 90,000 to 130,000 clones, roughly 77% of which appear only once. The sequenced sample was peripheral blood, obtained from a patient treated with radiotherapy plus ipilimumab. The receptors shown here come from a human donor with non-small cell lung cancer that progressed on radiotherapy plus ipilimumab. Some clones in this sample may be carry-over from other donors' samples. The CDR3 runs from the conserved cysteine through the conserved F or W. A D gene is named only where the DNA matches it firmly. Size tells how often a clone was seen (once, few, many) or the class of an expanded clone, and some rows leave it out.

CDR3 DNA	CDR3 protein	D gene	J gene	V gene	clone size
TGTGCCAGCAGCTCTAGCGGGGTTGAGCAGTTCTTC	CASSSSGVEQFF	TRBD2	TRBJ2-1	TRBV7-3	NA
TGTGCCATCAGTGATCCTGACAGGGATGAAAAACTGTTTTTT	CAISDPDRDEKLFF	TRBD1	TRBJ1-4	TRBV10-3	NA
TGTGCCAGCAGTGAGTCAGCGTACAGCGATGAGCAGTTCTTC	CASSESAYSDEQFF	NA	TRBJ2-1	TRBV2	few
TGCGCCAGCAGCCAAGGGCAGGGACTGCTGAATGAAAAACTGTTTTTT	CASSQGQGLLNEKLFF	NA	TRBJ1-4	TRBV4-1	NA
TGTGCCACCCGGGGGGAGCGGGGGAGCCTAGCCAAAAACATTCAGTACTTC	CATRGERGSLAKNIQYF	TRBD2	TRBJ2-4	TRBV28	NA
TGTGCCAGCAGTGGGTCAGGGGGATTTATGAATGAGCAGTTCTTC	CASSGSGGFMNEQFF	TRBD1	TRBJ2-1	TRBV5-4	NA
TGTGCCAGCAGCCTGGGAGGGGTCGACTGGGCCAACGTCCTGACTTTC	CASSLGGVDWANVLTF	TRBD2	TRBJ2-6	TRBV5-4	NA
TGTGCCAGCAGCTTAGTCGGGGGGGCTTCCTACAATGAGCAGTTCTTC	CASSLVGGASYNEQFF	TRBD2	TRBJ2-1	TRBV7-2	NA
TGTGCCAGCAGTTATACAGCTGACAGGCTTGGCTACACCTTC	CASSYTADRLGYTF	NA	TRBJ1-2	TRBV6-5	NA
TGTGCCAGCAGGCGGGGTGAAAAACTGTTTTTT	CASRRGEKLFF	NA	TRBJ1-4	TRBV27	NA
TGTGCTAGTGGTTTGGTACGGGTACAGATCTACGAGCAGTACTTC	CASGLVRVQIYEQYF	NA	TRBJ2-7	TRBV12-5	NA
TGTGCCAGCAGTGATCACGTATTTAGCGGGGGGACTCGTGGAGATACGCAGTATTTT	CASSDHVFSGGTRGDTQYF	TRBD2	TRBJ2-3	TRBV6-1	NA
TGTGCCAGCAGCCCCCGGGACAGGGGGGTGGTTGGCTACACCTTC	CASSPRDRGVVGYTF	TRBD1	TRBJ1-2	TRBV7-2	NA
TGTGCCAGCAGCTCGAGACCTAACTTTAACACTGAAGCTTTCTTT	CASSSRPNFNTEAFF	NA	TRBJ1-1	TRBV6-5	NA